The next 3 T cell receptor beta chains were all read from a single sample in a study of PD-L1 blockade in urothelial cancer. This sample's time point: peripheral blood 6 weeks after treatment start. Generated by immunoSEQ multiplex PCR, the TCRdb table keeps only in-frame clones and is missing some. The sample comprises around 120,000 clones, around 88% of which are singletons, and 1.7% rests with the top ten. Sequenced here: PBMCs, sampled around atezolizumab (anti-PD-L1) treatment. Source of these receptors: a man in his sixties with urothelial cancer.

The CDR3 DNA reads as TGTGCCAGCAGCCCACGGACAGAGAACACTGAAGCTTTCTTT. It translates to CASSPRTENTEAFF. The gene calls are TRBV11-3 and TRBJ1-1; TRBD1 might be the D (6 bases). The V and J ends lost 5 bases and 1 base respectively, with 11 bases between them. Germline V gene lookup returns CDR1 SGHNT and CDR2 YENEEA. There are 14 residues in the CDR3.

This clone was counted a few times. V is TRBV10-3 and J is TRBJ2-2; tentative D call: TRBD2 (5 bases). The CDR3 is 13 residues long. V was pared by 10 bases and J by 2 bases, with 11 bases between. Germline CDR1 reads ENHRY; CDR2 reads SYGVKD. The CDR3 is CATWTVNTGELFF. CDR3 nucleotides: TGTGCCACTTGGACTGTCAACACCGGGGAGCTGTTTTTT.

This rearrangement joins TRBV5-4 to TRBJ1-2; 8 bases agree with TRBD1. This CDR3 comprises 16 residues. CDR1 is SGHNT, CDR2 YYREEE, per germline (reference sequence). V was clipped by 4 bases and J by 1 base; unmatched bases: 9. The CDR3 DNA is TGTGCCAGCAGCCTGGGCCCGGACAGGGTTAACTATGGCTACACCTTC. It specifies CASSLGPDRVNYGYTF. Full variable domain (remainder filled in from reference TRBV5-4 and TRBJ1-2): ETGVTQSPTHLIKTRGQQVTLRCSSQSGHNTVSWYQQALGQGPQFIFQYYREEENGRGNFPPRFSGLQFPNYSSELNVNALELDDSALYLCASSLGPDRVNYGYTFGSGTRLTVV.